Only a few counts were recorded for the clone carrying this T cell receptor beta chain. This record belongs to a study of blood T cell repertoires in COVID-19. V lost 3 bases and J 2 bases, leaving 6 bases between the germline ends. The CDR3 is 13 amino acids. Per the germline V gene, CDR1 is SNHLY and CDR2 is FYNNEI. The protocol was immunoSEQ multiplex PCR, while the TCRdb copy is restricted to in-frame clones and leaves out a portion. The top ten clones hold roughly 6.2% of a sample with approximately 100,000 clones, 69% of them seen once. V and J are TRBV2 and TRBJ2-3; D gene ambiguous. Specimen: peripheral blood. The clonotype was recovered from a man at least 80 years old with acute or convalescent COVID-19. This CDR3 is CASSDGVTDTQYF. CDR3 nucleotides: TGTGCCAGCAGTGATGGAGTCACAGATACGCAGTATTTT.